The clone carrying this T cell receptor beta chain was picked up many times. Germline V gene lookup returns CDR1 SEHNR and CDR2 FQNEAQ (reference sequence). V was cut by 5 bases and J by 6 bases, with 23 bases left in between. The CDR3 loop spans 17 amino acids. This entry belongs to a study of blood T cell repertoires in COVID-19. The overall study: T cells, B-cell-depleted T cells, or PBMCs supplied cDNA or gDNA.

Libraries were prepared by immunoSEQ multiplex PCR; TCRdb keeps only in-frame clonotypes and omits some of them. The sample carries approximately 68,000 clones, about nine tenths recorded once. The rearrangement links TRBV7-9 to TRBJ2-1; TRBD2 might be the D (6 bases). Material for sequencing was peripheral blood. The clonotype originates from a man aged 50-60 years with active COVID-19. CDR3 coding DNA: TGTGCCAGCAGCGGGGAGACCGGGACTCAGACTTTCAATGAGCAGTTCTTC. This codes for CASSGETGTQTFNEQFF.